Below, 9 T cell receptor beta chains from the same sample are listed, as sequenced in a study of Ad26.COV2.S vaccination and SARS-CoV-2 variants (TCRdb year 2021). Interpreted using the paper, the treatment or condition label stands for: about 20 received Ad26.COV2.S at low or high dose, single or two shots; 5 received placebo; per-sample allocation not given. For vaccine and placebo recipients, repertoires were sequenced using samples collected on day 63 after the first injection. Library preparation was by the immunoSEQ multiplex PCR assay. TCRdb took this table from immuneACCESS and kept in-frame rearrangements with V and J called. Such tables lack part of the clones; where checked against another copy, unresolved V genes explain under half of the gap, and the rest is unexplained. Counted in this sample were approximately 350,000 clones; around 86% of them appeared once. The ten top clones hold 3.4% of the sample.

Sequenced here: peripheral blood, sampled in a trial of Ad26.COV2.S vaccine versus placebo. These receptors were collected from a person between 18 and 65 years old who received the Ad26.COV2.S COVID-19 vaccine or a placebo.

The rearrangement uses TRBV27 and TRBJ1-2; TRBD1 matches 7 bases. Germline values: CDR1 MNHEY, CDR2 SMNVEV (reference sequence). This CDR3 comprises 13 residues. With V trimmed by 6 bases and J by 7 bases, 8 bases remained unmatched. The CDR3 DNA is TGTGCCAGCAGGATCACAGGGGCGGCTGGCTACACCTTC. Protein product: CASRITGAAGYTF.

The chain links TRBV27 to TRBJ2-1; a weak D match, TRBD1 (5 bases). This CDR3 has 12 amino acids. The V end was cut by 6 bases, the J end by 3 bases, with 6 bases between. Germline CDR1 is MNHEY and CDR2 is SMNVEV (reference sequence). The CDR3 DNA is TGTGCCAGCAGGGACAACTACAATGAGCAGTTCTTC. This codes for CASRDNYNEQFF.

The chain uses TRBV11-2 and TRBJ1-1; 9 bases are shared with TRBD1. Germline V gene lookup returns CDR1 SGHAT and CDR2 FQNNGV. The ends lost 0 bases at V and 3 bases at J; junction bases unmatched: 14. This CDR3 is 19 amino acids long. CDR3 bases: TGTGCCAGCAGCTTAGATGTTGTCGTTGTGACAGGGGGAGACACTGAAGCTTTCTTT. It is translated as CASSLDVVVVTGGDTEAFF.

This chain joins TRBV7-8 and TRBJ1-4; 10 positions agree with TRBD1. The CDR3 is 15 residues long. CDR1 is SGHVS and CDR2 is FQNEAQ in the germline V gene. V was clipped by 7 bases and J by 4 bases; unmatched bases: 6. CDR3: CASTPRTGGNEKLFF. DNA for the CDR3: TGTGCCAGCACCCCCCGGACAGGGGGTAATGAAAAACTGTTTTTT.

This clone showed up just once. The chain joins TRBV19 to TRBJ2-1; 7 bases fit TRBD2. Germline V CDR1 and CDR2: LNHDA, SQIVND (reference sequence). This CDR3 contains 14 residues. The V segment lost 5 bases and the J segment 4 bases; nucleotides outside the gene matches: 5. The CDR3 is CASSQGLEYNEQFF. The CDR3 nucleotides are TGTGCCAGTAGTCAAGGACTAGAATACAATGAGCAGTTCTTC.

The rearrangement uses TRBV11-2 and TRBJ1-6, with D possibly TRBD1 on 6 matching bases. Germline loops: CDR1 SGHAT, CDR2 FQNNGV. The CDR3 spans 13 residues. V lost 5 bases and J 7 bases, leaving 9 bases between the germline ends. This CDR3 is CASSPGQNSPLHF. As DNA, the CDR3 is TGTGCCAGCAGCCCCGGACAGAATTCACCCCTCCACTTT.

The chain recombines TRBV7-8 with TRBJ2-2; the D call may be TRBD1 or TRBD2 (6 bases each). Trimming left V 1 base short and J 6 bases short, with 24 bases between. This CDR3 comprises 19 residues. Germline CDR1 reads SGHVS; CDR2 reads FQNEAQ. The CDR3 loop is CASSLGLGGRAFYPGELFF. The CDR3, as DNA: TGTGCCAGCAGCTTAGGCTTGGGGGGCAGGGCTTTTTACCCCGGGGAGCTGTTTTTT. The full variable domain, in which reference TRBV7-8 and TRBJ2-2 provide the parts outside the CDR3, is GAGVSQSPRYKVAKRGQDVALRCDPISGHVSLFWYQQALGQGPEFLTYFQNEAQLDKSGLPSDRFFAERPEGSVSTLKIQRTQQEDSAVYLCASSLGLGGRAFYPGELFFGEGSRLTVL.

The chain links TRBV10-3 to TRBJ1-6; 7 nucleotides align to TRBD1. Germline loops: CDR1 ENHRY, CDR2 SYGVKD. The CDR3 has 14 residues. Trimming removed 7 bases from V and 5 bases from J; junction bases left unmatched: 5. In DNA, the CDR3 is TGTGCCATCAACCCAGACAGGGATAATTCACCCCTCCACTTT. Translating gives CAINPDRDNSPLHF.

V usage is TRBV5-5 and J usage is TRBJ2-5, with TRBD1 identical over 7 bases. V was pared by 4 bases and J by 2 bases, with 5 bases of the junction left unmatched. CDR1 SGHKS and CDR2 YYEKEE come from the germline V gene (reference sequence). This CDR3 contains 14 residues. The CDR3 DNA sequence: TGTGCCAGCAGCGCCGGGACAGCACAAGAGACCCAGTACTTC. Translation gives CASSAGTAQETQYF.